These 17 T cell receptor beta chains were all obtained from the same sample, sequenced in a study of T cell repertoires in cytomegalovirus infection. One entry per CDR3 protein, called by TCRdb with MiXCR from the reads. The sample records roughly 230,000 distinct CDR3 sequences, about 7% being singletons. The sequencing sample was made of PBMCs. Receptors originate from a human donor in good health (CMV status not recorded). Some clones in this sample may be carry-over from other donors' samples.

This clonotype was counted many times. V usage is TRBV11-2 and J usage is TRBJ2-3; the match to TRBD1 covers 9 bases. From germline, CDR1 is SGHAT and CDR2 FQNNGV. The length of the CDR3 is 15 residues. J was trimmed by 5 bases and V by 5 bases; bases with no gene match: 8. This chain's CDR3 is CASSRSGTGIDTQYF. CDR3 bases: TGTGCCAGCAGCCGCTCCGGGACAGGGATAGATACGCAGTATTTT.

In this sample, this clonotype turned up many times. The chain uses TRBV28 and TRBJ1-5; perhaps TRBD1 as D (5 bases). The CDR3 length is 15 residues. V lost 2 bases and J 0 bases, leaving 8 bases between the germline ends. Germline CDR1 MDHEN, CDR2 SYDVKM. For the CDR3, the DNA is TGTGCCAGCAGTTTAGGAGGGGCTAGCAATCAGCCCCAGCATTTT. Protein: CASSLGGASNQPQHF.

This rearrangement joins TRBV28 to TRBJ1-2; D is unresolved. The germline V and J ends were trimmed by 10 bases and 2 bases, with 14 bases remaining between them. The CDR3 extends over 13 amino acids. Per the germline V gene, CDR1 is MDHEN and CDR2 is SYDVKM. CDR3: CATLDGTNYGYTF. In DNA form, the CDR3 reads TGTGCCACCTTGGATGGTACAAACTATGGCTACACCTTC.

Many counts were recorded for this clonotype. The J gene is TRBJ2-1, the V gene TRBV12-3 or TRBV12-4, with D unresolved. The V end lost 8 bases, the J end lost 5 bases, and 13 bases lay between the germline ends. The CDR3 sequence is 13 residues long. CDR3 sequence reads: CASSPSINNEQFF. The CDR3 bases are TGTGCCAGCTCTCCCTCGATAAACAATGAGCAGTTCTTC.

The genes are TRBV15 and TRBJ2-1; 8 bases align to TRBD1. With 3 bases clipped from V and 12 bases from J, the junction kept 7 bases outside the gene matches. The CDR3 runs 13 residues. CDR1 is LNHNV and CDR2 is YYDKDF in the germline V gene (reference sequence). CDR3 amino acids: CATSRDRVSTQFF. In DNA form, the CDR3 reads TGTGCCACCAGCAGGGACAGGGTATCAACGCAGTTCTTC.

This clonotype was observed at least ten times. The J gene is TRBJ1-2, the V gene TRBV28, with a weak D call TRBD1 (6 bases). V dropped 3 bases and J dropped 6 bases, with 11 bases sitting between them. CDR1 MDHEN and CDR2 SYDVKM come from the germline V gene. This CDR3 is built from 13 residues. As DNA, the CDR3 is TGTGCCAGCAGTTTCCACAGGGTTCATGGCTACACCTTC. Its translation is CASSFHRVHGYTF.

This clonotype was seen many times. The CDR3 nucleotides are TGTGCCAGCAGCTTAGGACAGATGAACACTGAAGCTTTCTTT. Its translation: CASSLGQMNTEAFF. V and J are TRBV28 and TRBJ1-1; TRBD1 might be the D (6 bases). This CDR3 is 14 amino acids long. The V and J ends lost 6 bases and 0 bases respectively, with 11 bases between them. CDR1 is MDHEN, CDR2 SYDVKM, per germline.

This clonotype was seen at least ten times. This rearrangement joins TRBV5-1 to TRBJ2-5; TRBD2 matches at 9 bases. The CDR3 extends over 16 amino acids. V lost 1 base, J lost 5 bases, and 9 bases stayed unmatched. The germline CDR1 and CDR2 sequences are SGHRS and YFSETQ. The CDR3 reads CASSLMAGGFVETQYF. In nucleotides, the CDR3 is TGCGCCAGCAGCTTGATGGCGGGGGGGTTTGTCGAGACCCAGTACTTC.

This clonotype was counted at least ten times. V gene TRBV29-1 combines with J gene TRBJ1-4; D perhaps matches TRBD1 (5 bases). CDR1 and CDR2 (germline): SQVTM, ANQGSEA. V lost 4 bases, J lost 5 bases, and 14 bases lay in between. The CDR3 is made up of 14 amino acids. The CDR3 sequence is CSVVGREGNEKLFF. CDR3 DNA: TGCAGCGTTGTGGGCCGTGAGGGGAATGAAAAACTGTTTTTT.

At least ten counts were recorded for this clonotype. This chain uses TRBV2 with TRBJ1-3; a possible D gene is TRBD1 (5 bases). This CDR3 spans 14 amino acids. Germline loops: CDR1 SNHLY, CDR2 FYNNEI. Trimming took 4 bases from V and 2 from J, leaving 9 bases between them. The CDR3 DNA is TGTGCCAGCAGTGTGGGGACCACTGGAAACACCATATATTTT. Translated, it gives CASSVGTTGNTIYF.

This clonotype was detected many times. The chain couples TRBV29-1 to TRBJ2-5; a weak D match, TRBD1 (6 bases). V was pared by 3 bases and J by 7 bases, with 15 bases between. This CDR3 spans 13 amino acids. CDR1 is SQVTM and CDR2 is ANQGSEA in the germline V gene. CDR3 residues: CSVELQGVRTQYF. For the CDR3, the DNA is TGCAGCGTTGAGCTACAGGGAGTACGGACCCAGTACTTC.

This clonotype was picked up many times. The rearrangement links TRBV7-2 to TRBJ2-3; no reliable D call. V dropped 2 bases and J dropped 0 bases, with 6 bases sitting between them. Germline CDR1 is SGHTA and CDR2 is FQGNSA. The CDR3 runs 14 residues. The CDR3 loop is CASSLPKSTDTQYF. In nucleotides, the CDR3 is TGTGCCAGCAGCTTACCTAAAAGCACAGATACGCAGTATTTT.

This clonotype was counted between two and nine times. The chain uses TRBV5-1 and TRBJ2-7; D is possibly TRBD1 (8 bases). The CDR3 is made up of 16 amino acids. CDR1 and CDR2 from the germline V gene are SGHRS and YFSETQ. V dropped 7 bases and J dropped 7 bases, with 27 bases sitting between them. The CDR3 sequence: CASAGSGGQGGREQYF. The CDR3 DNA reads as TGCGCCAGCGCCGGCTCAGGAGGACAGGGAGGGAGGGAGCAGTACTTC.

This clonotype was picked up many times. V gene TRBV6-1 combines with J gene TRBJ1-1, with unresolved D. This CDR3 comprises 13 residues. CDR1 and CDR2 from the germline V gene are MNHNS and SASEGT. Trimming left V 6 bases short and J 5 bases short, with 13 bases between. The CDR3 region is CASRDRSVTEAFF. CDR3 nucleotides: TGTGCCAGCAGGGACCGTAGTGTTACTGAAGCTTTCTTT.

This clonotype showed up many times. The chain recombines TRBV25-1 with TRBJ1-3; D gene unclear. CDR3 length: 17 residues. Trimming left V 6 bases short and J 0 bases short, with 18 bases between. The germline gives CDR1 MGHDK, CDR2 SYGVNS. The CDR3 region is CASSQEHPTLSGNTIYF. CDR3 sequence (DNA): TGTGCCAGCAGCCAAGAGCACCCTACCCTCTCTGGAAACACCATATATTTT.

The table lists this clonotype with many counts. The V and J genes are TRBV6-1 and TRBJ1-2; the match to TRBD1 covers 8 bases. This CDR3 comprises 15 residues. Trimming cost V 8 bases and J 7 bases; bases outside gene matches: 15. The germline V gene encodes CDR1 MNHNS and CDR2 SASEGT. The CDR3 reads CASEKQGAGRSGYTF. CDR3 DNA: TGTGCCAGCGAGAAGCAGGGGGCGGGTAGGAGTGGCTACACCTTC.

In this sample, this clonotype turned up a few times. The chain couples TRBV7-6 to TRBJ2-2, with 11 bases identical to TRBD2. V was pared by 6 bases and J by 7 bases, with 4 bases of the junction left unmatched. Germline V gives CDR1 SGHVS, CDR2 FNYEAQ. The length of the CDR3 is 14 residues. CDR3 in DNA: TGTGCCAGCAGGGGGACTAGCGGCATCGGGGAGCTGTTTTTT. As protein: CASRGTSGIGELFF.